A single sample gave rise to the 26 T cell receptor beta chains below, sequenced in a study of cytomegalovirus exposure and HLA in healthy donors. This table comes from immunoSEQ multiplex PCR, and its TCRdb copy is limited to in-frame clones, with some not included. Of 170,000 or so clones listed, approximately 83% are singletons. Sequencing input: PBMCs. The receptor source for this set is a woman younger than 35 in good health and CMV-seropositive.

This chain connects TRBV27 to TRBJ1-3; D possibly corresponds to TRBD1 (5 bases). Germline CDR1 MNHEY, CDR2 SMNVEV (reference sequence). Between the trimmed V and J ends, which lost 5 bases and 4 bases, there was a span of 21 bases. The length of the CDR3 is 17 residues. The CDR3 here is CASSAEWTLGLGNTIYF. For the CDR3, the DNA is TGTGCCAGCAGTGCCGAGTGGACACTTGGTTTAGGAAACACCATATATTTT.

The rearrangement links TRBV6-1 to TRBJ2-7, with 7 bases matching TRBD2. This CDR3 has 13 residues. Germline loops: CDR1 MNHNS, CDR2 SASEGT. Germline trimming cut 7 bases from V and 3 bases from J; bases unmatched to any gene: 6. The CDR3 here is CASNYGTIYEQYF. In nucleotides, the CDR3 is TGTGCCAGCAATTATGGGACTATCTACGAGCAGTACTTC.

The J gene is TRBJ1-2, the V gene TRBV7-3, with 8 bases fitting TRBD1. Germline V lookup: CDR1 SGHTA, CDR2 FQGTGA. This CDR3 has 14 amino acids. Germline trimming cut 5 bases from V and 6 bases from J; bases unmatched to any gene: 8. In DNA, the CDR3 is TGTGCCAGCAGCCACACAGGGGGAGGAGATGGCTACACCTTC. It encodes CASSHTGGGDGYTF.

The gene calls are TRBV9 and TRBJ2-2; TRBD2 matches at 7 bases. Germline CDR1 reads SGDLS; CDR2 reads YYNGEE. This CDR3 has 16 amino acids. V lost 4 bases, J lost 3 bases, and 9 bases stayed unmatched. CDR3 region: CASSPLAEIYTGELFF. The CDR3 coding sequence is TGTGCCAGCAGCCCCCTAGCGGAGATTTACACCGGGGAGCTGTTTTTT.

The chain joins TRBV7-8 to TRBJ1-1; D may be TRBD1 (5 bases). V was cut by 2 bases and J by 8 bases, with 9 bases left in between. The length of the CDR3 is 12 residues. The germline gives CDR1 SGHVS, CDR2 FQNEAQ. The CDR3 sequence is CASSLRGGEAFF. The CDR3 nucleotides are TGTGCCAGCAGCTTAAGGGGAGGGGAAGCTTTCTTT. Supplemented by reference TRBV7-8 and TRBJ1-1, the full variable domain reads GAGVSQSPRYKVAKRGQDVALRCDPISGHVSLFWYQQALGQGPEFLTYFQNEAQLDKSGLPSDRFFAERPEGSVSTLKIQRTQQEDSAVYLCASSLRGGEAFFGQGTRLTVV.

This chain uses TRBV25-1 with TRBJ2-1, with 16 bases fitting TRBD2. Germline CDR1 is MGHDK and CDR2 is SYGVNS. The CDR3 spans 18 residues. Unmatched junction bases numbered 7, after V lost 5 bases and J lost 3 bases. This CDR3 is CASSTGTSGGAYYNEQFF. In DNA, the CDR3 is TGTGCCAGCAGTACCGGGACTAGCGGGGGGGCCTACTACAATGAGCAGTTCTTC.

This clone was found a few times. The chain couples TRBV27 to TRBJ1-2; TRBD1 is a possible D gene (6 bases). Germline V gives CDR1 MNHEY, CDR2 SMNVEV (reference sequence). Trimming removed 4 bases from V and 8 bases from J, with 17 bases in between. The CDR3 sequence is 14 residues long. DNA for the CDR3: TGTGCCAGCAGTTCCCACAGGGCAGGCGGAGGCTACACCTTC. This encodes CASSSHRAGGGYTF.

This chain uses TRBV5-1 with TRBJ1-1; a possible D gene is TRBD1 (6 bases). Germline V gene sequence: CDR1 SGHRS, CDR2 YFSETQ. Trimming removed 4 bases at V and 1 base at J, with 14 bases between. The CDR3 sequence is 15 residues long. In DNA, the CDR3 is TGCGCCAGCAGCCCGCTCCCAGGGGCGAACACTGAAGCTTTCTTT. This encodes CASSPLPGANTEAFF. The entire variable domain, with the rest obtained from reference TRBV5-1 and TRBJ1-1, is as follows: KAGVTQTPRYLIKTRGQQVTLSCSPISGHRSVSWYQQTPGQGLQFLFEYFSETQRNKGNFPGRFSGRQFSNSRSEMNVSTLELGDSALYLCASSPLPGANTEAFFGQGTRLTVV.

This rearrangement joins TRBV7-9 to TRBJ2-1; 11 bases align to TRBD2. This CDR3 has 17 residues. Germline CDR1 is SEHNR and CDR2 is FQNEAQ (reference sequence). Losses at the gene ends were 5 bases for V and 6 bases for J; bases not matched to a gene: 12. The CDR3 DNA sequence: TGTGCCAGCAGCCGAGGGCGACTAGCGGGGCCTATCAATGAGCAGTTCTTC. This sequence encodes CASSRGRLAGPINEQFF.

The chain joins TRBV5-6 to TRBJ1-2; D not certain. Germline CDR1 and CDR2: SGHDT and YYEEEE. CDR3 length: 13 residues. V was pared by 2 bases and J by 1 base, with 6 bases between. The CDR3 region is CASSFQINYGYTF. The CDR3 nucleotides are TGTGCCAGCAGCTTTCAGATTAACTATGGCTACACCTTC.

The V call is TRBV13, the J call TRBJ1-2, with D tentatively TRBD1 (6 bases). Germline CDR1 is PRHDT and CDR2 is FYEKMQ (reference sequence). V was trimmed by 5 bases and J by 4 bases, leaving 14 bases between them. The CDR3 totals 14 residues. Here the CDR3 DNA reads TGTGCCAGCAGCGACAAGGGGGGGGCCTATGGCTACACCTTC. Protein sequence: CASSDKGGAYGYTF.

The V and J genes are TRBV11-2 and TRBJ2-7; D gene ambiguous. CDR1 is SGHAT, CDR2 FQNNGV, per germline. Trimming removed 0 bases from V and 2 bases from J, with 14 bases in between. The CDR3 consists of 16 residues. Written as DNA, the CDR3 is TGTGCCAGCAGCTTAGATGGTTCGAGATTCACCTACGAGCAGTACTTC. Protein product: CASSLDGSRFTYEQYF. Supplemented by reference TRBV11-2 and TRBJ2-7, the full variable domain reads EAGVAQSPRYKIIEKRQSVAFWCNPISGHATLYWYQQILGQGPKLLIQFQNNGVVDDSQLPKDRFSAERLKGVDSTLKIQPAKLEDSAVYLCASSLDGSRFTYEQYFGPGTRLTVT.

Here the CDR3 reads CASSAMTGAETQYF. The DNA for the CDR3 is TGTGCCAGCAGCGCCATGACAGGGGCAGAGACCCAGTACTTC. J is TRBJ2-5 and V is TRBV7-2, with 8 positions matching TRBD1. The V and J ends lost 5 bases and 4 bases, in that order; junction bases with no gene match: 6. Germline V gene sequence: CDR1 SGHTA, CDR2 FQGNSA. CDR3 size: 14 residues.

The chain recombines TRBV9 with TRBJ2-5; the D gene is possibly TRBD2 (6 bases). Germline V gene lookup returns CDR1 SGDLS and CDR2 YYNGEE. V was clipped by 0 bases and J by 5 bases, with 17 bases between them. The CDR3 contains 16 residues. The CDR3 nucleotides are TGTGCCAGCAGCGTAGCCGCTGGCGGGGCGTATGAGACCCAGTACTTC. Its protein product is CASSVAAGGAYETQYF.

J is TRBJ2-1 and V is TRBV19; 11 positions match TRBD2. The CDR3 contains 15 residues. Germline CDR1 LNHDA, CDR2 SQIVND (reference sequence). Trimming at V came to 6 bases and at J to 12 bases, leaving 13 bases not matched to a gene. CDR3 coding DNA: TGTGCCAGTAGCCCAGGACTAGCGGGCCAGGGTGGGCAGTTCTTC. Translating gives CASSPGLAGQGGQFF.

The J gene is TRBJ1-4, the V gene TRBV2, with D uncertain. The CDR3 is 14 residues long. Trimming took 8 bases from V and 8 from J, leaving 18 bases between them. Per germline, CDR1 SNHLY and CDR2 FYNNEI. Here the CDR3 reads CASGLGQLYEKLFF. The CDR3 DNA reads TGTGCCAGCGGCTTGGGCCAGCTTTACGAAAAACTGTTTTTT.

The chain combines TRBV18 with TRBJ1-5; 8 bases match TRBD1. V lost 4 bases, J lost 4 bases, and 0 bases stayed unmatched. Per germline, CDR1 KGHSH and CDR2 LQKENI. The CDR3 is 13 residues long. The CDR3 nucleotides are TGTGCCAGCTCACGGGACAGGAATCAGCCCCAGCATTTT. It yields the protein CASSRDRNQPQHF.

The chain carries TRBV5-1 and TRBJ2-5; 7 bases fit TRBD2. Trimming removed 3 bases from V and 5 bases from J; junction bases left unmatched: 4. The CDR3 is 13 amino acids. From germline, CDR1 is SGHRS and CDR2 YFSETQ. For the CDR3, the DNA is TGCGCCAGCAGCTCGGGGGGAACGGAGACCCAGTACTTC. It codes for CASSSGGTETQYF.

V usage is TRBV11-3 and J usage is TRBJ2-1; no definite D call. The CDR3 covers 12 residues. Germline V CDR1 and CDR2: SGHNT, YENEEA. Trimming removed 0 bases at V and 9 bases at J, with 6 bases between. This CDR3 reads CASSLDRSEQFF. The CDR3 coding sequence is TGTGCCAGCAGCTTAGATCGGAGTGAGCAGTTCTTC.

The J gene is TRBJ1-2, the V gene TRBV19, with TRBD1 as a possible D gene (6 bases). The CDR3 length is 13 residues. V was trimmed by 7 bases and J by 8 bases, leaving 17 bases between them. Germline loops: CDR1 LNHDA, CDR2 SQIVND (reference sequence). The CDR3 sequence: CASTNRALDGYTF. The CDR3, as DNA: TGTGCCAGTACCAACAGGGCCCTTGACGGCTACACCTTC.

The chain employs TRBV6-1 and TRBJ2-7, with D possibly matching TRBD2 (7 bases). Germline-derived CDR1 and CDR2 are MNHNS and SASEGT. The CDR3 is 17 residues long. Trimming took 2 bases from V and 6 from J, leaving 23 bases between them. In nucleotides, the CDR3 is TGTGCCAGCAGTGAAAAGAGGGGGGGGACTACGCTCGGCGAGCAGTACTTC. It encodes CASSEKRGGTTLGEQYF.

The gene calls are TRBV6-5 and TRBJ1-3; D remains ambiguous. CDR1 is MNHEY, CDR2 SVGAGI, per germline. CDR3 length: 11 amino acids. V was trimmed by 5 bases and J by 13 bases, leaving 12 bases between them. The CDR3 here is CASSELVVIYF. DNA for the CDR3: TGTGCCAGCAGTGAACTCGTGGTGATATATTTT.

The CDR3 bases are TGCGCCAGCAGCCAAGACGGGCGCGGAGGGGGCCCCTATGGCTACACCTTC. Translated, it gives CASSQDGRGGGPYGYTF. The chain couples TRBV4-1 to TRBJ1-2; TRBD1 agrees at 7 bases. J lost 4 bases, V lost 0 bases, and 11 bases had no gene match. Germline CDR1 is MGHRA and CDR2 is YSYEKL. The CDR3 runs to 17 residues.

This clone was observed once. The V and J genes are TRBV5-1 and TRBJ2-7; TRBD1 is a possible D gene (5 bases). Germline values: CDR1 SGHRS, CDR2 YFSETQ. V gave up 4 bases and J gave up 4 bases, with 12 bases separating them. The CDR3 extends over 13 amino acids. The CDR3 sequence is CASSHSTAYEQYF. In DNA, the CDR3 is TGCGCCAGCAGCCATTCGACAGCATACGAGCAGTACTTC.

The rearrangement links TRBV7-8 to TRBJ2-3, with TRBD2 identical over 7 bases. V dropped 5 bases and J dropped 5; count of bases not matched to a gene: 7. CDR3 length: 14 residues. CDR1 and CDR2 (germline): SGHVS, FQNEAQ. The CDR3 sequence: CASSPRLAKDTQYF. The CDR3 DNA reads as TGTGCCAGCAGCCCGCGACTAGCAAAAGATACGCAGTATTTT.

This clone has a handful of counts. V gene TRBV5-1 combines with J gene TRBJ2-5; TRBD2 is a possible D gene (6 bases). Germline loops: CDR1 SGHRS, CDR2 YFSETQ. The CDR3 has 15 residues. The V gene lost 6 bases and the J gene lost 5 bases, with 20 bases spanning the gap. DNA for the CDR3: TGCGCCAGCACCCAAGGATCGGGTGGAGGGGAGACCCAGTACTTC. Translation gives CASTQGSGGGETQYF. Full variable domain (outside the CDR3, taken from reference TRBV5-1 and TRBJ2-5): KAGVTQTPRYLIKTRGQQVTLSCSPISGHRSVSWYQQTPGQGLQFLFEYFSETQRNKGNFPGRFSGRQFSNSRSEMNVSTLELGDSALYLCASTQGSGGGETQYFGPGTRLLVL.